Listed here is a single T cell receptor beta chain. Per the study methods: Researchers report that nucleated cell counts were estimated from reference gene primer amplification. Generated by immunoSEQ multiplex PCR, the TCRdb table keeps only in-frame clones and is missing some. V, J and clone size are those of that table, while D and trimming were read from the DNA. This sample yields 120,000 or so clones, of which around four fifths are seen a single time; 20% to 25% belongs to the top ten. The data are from a study of blood T cell repertoires in COVID-19. Study summary: The United States, Italy and Spain were the sources of the acute and convalescent COVID-19 samples. T cells, B-cell-depleted T cells, or PBMCs provided the cDNA or gDNA that served as material.

J lost 10 bases, V lost 0 bases, and 8 bases had no gene match. CDR1 is LGHNA, CDR2 YSLEER, per germline. The CDR3 has 15 residues. The gene calls are TRBV4-3 and TRBJ1-1, with 10 bases matching TRBD1. Sequences were obtained from peripheral blood. This TCR derives from a human donor in a cohort sampled during active COVID-19. The CDR3 protein is CASSQDTGQGRVAFF. CDR3 sequence (DNA): TGCGCCAGCAGCCAAGATACGGGACAGGGGCGAGTAGCTTTCTTT.